This entry lists 2 T cell receptor beta chains sequenced from one sample in a study of metastatic and nonmetastatic thyroid tumors. TCRdb reanalyzed the PCR reads via MiXCR. The sample lists around 8,000 clones, around a third occurring once. Treatment of any kind had been given to no patient before thyroid surgery. What was sequenced was tumor tissue. These receptor sequences come from a female donor with papillary thyroid cancer or a benign thyroid nodule (not recorded which). Some clones in this sample may be carry-over from other donors' samples.

In its sample, this clone was seen a few times. The J gene is TRBJ2-5, the V gene TRBV6-1; 11 bases align to TRBD2. This CDR3 comprises 16 residues. From germline, CDR1 is MNHNS and CDR2 SASEGT. The J segment lost 5 bases and the V segment lost 7 bases, leaving 12 bases of the junction unmatched. The CDR3 loop reads CASIPELAGARETQYF. The CDR3 coding sequence is TGTGCCAGCATCCCTGAACTAGCGGGAGCACGCGAGACCCAGTACTTC.

The J gene is TRBJ2-7, the V gene TRBV6-1; TRBD2 aligns across 9 bases. The CDR3 sequence is 18 residues long. CDR1 is MNHNS and CDR2 is SASEGT in the germline V gene. V lost 1 base to trimming and J lost 0 bases; unmatched junction nucleotides: 10. CDR3 DNA: TGTGCCAGCAGTGAAGGAGAATATAGGACTAGCGCCTCCTACGAGCAGTACTTC. Translated: CASSEGEYRTSASYEQYF.